The 14 T cell receptor beta chains given below trace back to one sample, sequenced in a study of beta chain features in type 1 diabetes. Expressed TCRB transcripts were sequenced after all isolated RNA was converted to cDNA. Clones were sequenced by immunoSEQ multiplex PCR, and TCRdb holds only the in-frame ones, with some missing. This sample has about 220,000 clones, with about a tenth found just once. What was sequenced was central memory CD4+ T cells from blood. Receptors were obtained from a man aged 18 to 35 in good health.

This clone was counted between two and nine times. V is TRBV2 and J is TRBJ1-1; D remains ambiguous. The CDR3 runs to 12 residues. V was clipped by 5 bases and J by 4 bases, with 8 bases between them. In germline, CDR1 is SNHLY, CDR2 FYNNEI. In DNA, the CDR3 is TGTGCCAGCAGTAGGGTCGTCACTGAAGCTTTCTTT. As protein: CASSRVVTEAFF.

This clone was seen a handful of times. The chain is built from TRBV5-4 and TRBJ2-1; D is ambiguous. Trimming stripped 2 bases from V and 11 bases from J, with 11 bases between. The CDR3 has 12 residues. The germline gives CDR1 SGHNT, CDR2 YYREEE (reference sequence). The CDR3 bases are TGTGCCAGCAGCTTAGTTGTCAGTAAGCAGTTCTTC. This encodes CASSLVVSKQFF.

As regards this clone: Other DNA sequences of this sample code for an identical CDR3. V and J are TRBV6-6 and TRBJ2-3, with 10 bases aligning to TRBD2. CDR1 and CDR2 from the germline V gene are MNHNY and SVGAGI (reference sequence). The CDR3 sequence is 15 residues long. After removal of 2 bases from V and 3 bases from J, the junction contained 2 bases not matched to a gene. The chain's CDR3 is CASSYVAGGTDTQYF. CDR3 nucleotides: TGTGCCAGCAGTTACGTAGCGGGAGGTACAGATACGCAGTATTTT.

The genes are TRBV6-5 and TRBJ2-7; 9 bases map to TRBD2. Germline CDR1 and CDR2: MNHEY and SVGAGI. Trimming at V came to 5 bases and at J to 2 bases, leaving 7 bases not matched to a gene. The CDR3 extends over 15 amino acids. The CDR3 DNA follows: TGTGCCAGCAGTACGAGGGGCGGGAGGGCCTACGAGCAGTACTTC. Translation gives CASSTRGGRAYEQYF.

This clone has a handful of counts. The chain has TRBV15 and TRBJ2-3; no definite D call. Germline assignment: CDR1 LNHNV and CDR2 YYDKDF (reference sequence). CDR3 size: 15 residues. The V end was cut by 0 bases, the J end by 3 bases, with 10 bases between. This CDR3 is CATSRDDSRTDTQYF. Written as DNA, the CDR3 is TGTGCCACCAGCAGAGATGATAGTAGGACAGATACGCAGTATTTT.

This clone was counted a few times. The chain carries TRBV7-2 and TRBJ2-1, with D uncertain. V was cut by 4 bases and J by 9 bases, with 7 bases left in between. Germline V gene sequence: CDR1 SGHTA, CDR2 FQGNSA. The CDR3 is 11 amino acids. The CDR3 region is CASSSSSEQFF. The CDR3 DNA sequence: TGTGCCAGCAGCTCCTCAAGTGAGCAGTTCTTC.

This clone was detected only a few times. The rearrangement uses TRBV5-1 and TRBJ1-1, with no clear D. CDR1 is SGHRS, CDR2 YFSETQ, per germline. Trimming shortened V by 0 bases and J by 0 bases, and 6 bases separated the two germline ends. The CDR3 totals 14 residues. The CDR3 DNA is TGCGCCAGCAGCTTGGAACTGATGAACACTGAAGCTTTCTTT. Protein product: CASSLELMNTEAFF. The variable domain in full, completed from reference TRBV5-1 and TRBJ1-1, reads KAGVTQTPRYLIKTRGQQVTLSCSPISGHRSVSWYQQTPGQGLQFLFEYFSETQRNKGNFPGRFSGRQFSNSRSEMNVSTLELGDSALYLCASSLELMNTEAFFGQGTRLTVV.

J is TRBJ2-3 and V is TRBV30; 9 bases match TRBD1. V was pared by 3 bases and J by 5 bases, with 6 bases of the junction left unmatched. From germline, CDR1 is GTSNPN and CDR2 SVGIG (reference sequence). This CDR3 region has 14 residues. DNA of the CDR3: TGTGCCTGGAGCCTACAGGGGGCTGGAGATACGCAGTATTTT. Its protein is CAWSLQGAGDTQYF.

This clone was recorded a few times. Its ends do not fully match the called genes, so a read error is possible. The rearrangement joins TRBV30 to TRBJ1-2; no definite D call. Germline V lookup: CDR1 GTSNPN, CDR2 SVGIG (reference sequence). This CDR3 spans 10 amino acids. CDR3 sequence: CAWSIQATNF. Written as DNA, the CDR3 is TGTGCCTGGAGTATCCAGGCTACCAACTTC. The complete variable domain, with remaining parts taken from reference TRBV30 and TRBJ1-2, reads SQTIHQWPATLVQPVGSPLSLECTVEGTSNPNLYWYRQAAGRGLQLLFYSVGIGQISSEVPQNLSASRPQDRQFILSSKKLLLSDSGFYLCAWSIQATNFGSGTRLTVV.

A few counts support this clone. The V and J genes are TRBV30 and TRBJ1-2, with no clear D. CDR1 and CDR2 (germline): GTSNPN, SVGIG (reference sequence). V lost 4 bases and J 4 bases, leaving 13 bases between the germline ends. This CDR3 spans 13 amino acids. The CDR3 nucleotides are TGTGCCTGGAATTTTGGACGGAGCTATGGCTACACCTTC. Protein sequence: CAWNFGRSYGYTF.

The chain combines TRBV20-1 with TRBJ1-2; D call uncertain. CDR3 size: 11 residues. The germline gives CDR1 DFQATT, CDR2 SNEGSKA (reference sequence). Trimming took off 3 bases at V and 6 bases at J, with 8 bases between the two ends. CDR3 nucleotides: TGCAGTGCTAGGGCCGGGCATGGCTACACCTTC. It encodes CSARAGHGYTF.

The chain links TRBV9 to TRBJ2-5; 8 positions agree with TRBD1. The end of the DNA fits TRBJ2-7 better, so the J call may be wrong. The CDR3 is 13 amino acids. Germline CDR1 and CDR2: SGDLS and YYNGEE. For the CDR3, the DNA is TGTGCCAGCAGCATTCACACAGGGGGCGAGCAGTACTTC. Encoded protein: CASSIHTGGEQYF.

In this sample, this clone turned up a few times. The chain joins TRBV18 to TRBJ1-4, with 8 bases lining up with TRBD1. CDR1 is KGHSH and CDR2 is LQKENI in the germline V gene. This CDR3 is built from 14 residues. With 2 bases clipped from V and 6 bases from J, the junction kept 2 bases outside the gene matches. As DNA, the CDR3 is TGTGCCAGCTCACCAGGGACAGGTGATGAAAAACTGTTTTTT. It codes for CASSPGTGDEKLFF.

This clone was found a few times. The chain combines TRBV5-1 with TRBJ1-4; 8 bases line up with TRBD1. The trim removed 3 bases at V and 0 bases at J, leaving 16 bases unmatched. Germline lookup yields CDR1 SGHRS and CDR2 YFSETQ. The CDR3 is 20 amino acids. CDR3 residues: CASSYNLGQGATSTNEKLFF. CDR3 bases: TGCGCCAGCAGCTACAATTTAGGGCAGGGGGCTACTTCAACTAATGAAAAACTGTTTTTT.